This T cell receptor beta chain was identified during a study of T cell changes during pregnancy in multiple sclerosis. With 0 bases removed from V and 4 bases from J, the gap between germline ends came to 6 bases. The length of the CDR3 is 13 residues. Germline CDR1 reads MNHEY; CDR2 reads SVGAGI. Here immunoSEQ multiplex PCR was the method, and the copy in TCRdb shows in-frame clones only, minus some. This table has under 65,000 clones, roughly 94% appearing once. This specimen was CD8+ T cells from peripheral blood mononuclear cells, taken after pregnancy. The origin of this receptor is a female donor with multiple sclerosis, enrolled in a pregnancy study. V gene TRBV6-5 combines with J gene TRBJ1-2; D gene ambiguous. This CDR3 is CASSYSSVYGYTF. The CDR3 nucleotides read TGTGCCAGCAGTTACTCGTCAGTCTATGGCTACACCTTC.